Listed here are 25 T cell receptor beta chains from one sample, sequenced in a study of T cells in Graves' hyperthyroidism and ophthalmopathy. RNA transcripts provided the source from which TCR beta CDR3 regions were amplified. With the HTBI primer set, the TCR CDR3 went through a first round of RT-PCR. TCRdb called the multiplex PCR reads again in MiXCR, with one record for every CDR3 protein. The sample has 350,000 or so distinct CDR3 sequences, 15% to 20% seen once. Source material: blood. The receptors derive from a woman aged 40 to 50 with Graves' ophthalmopathy.

This clonotype was detected ten times or more. The chain employs TRBV27 and TRBJ2-7; D ambiguous. From germline, CDR1 is MNHEY and CDR2 SMNVEV (reference sequence). Deletions cut 0 bases from V and 0 bases from J, with 6 bases between. The CDR3 runs 14 residues. CDR3 region: CASSLSKSSYEQYF. CDR3 nucleotides: TGTGCCAGCAGTTTATCCAAGAGCTCCTACGAGCAGTACTTC.

The genes are TRBV30 and TRBJ2-2; D might be TRBD2 (6 bases). This CDR3 is 14 amino acids long. In germline, CDR1 is GTSNPN, CDR2 SVGIG (reference sequence). CDR3 amino acids: CARGGSGNTGELFF. The DNA of the CDR3 is TGTGCTCGTGGGGGGAGCGGAAACACCGGGGAGCTGTTTTTT.

The chain employs TRBV12-3 or TRBV12-4 and TRBJ1-2; D remains ambiguous. This CDR3 region has 15 residues. V lost 2 bases and J 5 bases, leaving 15 bases between the germline ends. In DNA form, the CDR3 reads TGTGCCAGCAGTTTACCCTACGACGGCGAATATGGCTACACCTTC. Its translation: CASSLPYDGEYGYTF.

This clonotype was recorded many times. The gene calls are TRBV7-9 and TRBJ2-7, with 11 bases lining up with TRBD2. The germline V gene has CDR1 SEHNR and CDR2 FQNEAQ (reference sequence). Unmatched junction bases numbered 5, after V lost 5 bases and J lost 2 bases. The CDR3 covers 15 residues. Here the CDR3 reads CASSISSGRTYEQYF. The CDR3 region has the DNA TGTGCCAGCAGCATCTCTAGCGGGAGGACCTACGAGCAGTACTTC.

This clonotype was recorded many times. The rearrangement links TRBV11-1 to TRBJ1-3; D unclear. Looked up from germline, CDR1 is SGHAT and CDR2 is FQDESV (reference sequence). The V and J ends lost 8 bases and 0 bases respectively, with 14 bases between them. The CDR3 is 15 amino acids. In nucleotides, the CDR3 is TGTGCCAGCGCTGCTGGGGATAACTCTGGAAACACCATATATTTT. It yields the protein CASAAGDNSGNTIYF.

This clonotype was observed at least ten times. The chain is built from TRBV30 and TRBJ2-4; tentative D call: TRBD2 (6 bases). Germline values: CDR1 GTSNPN, CDR2 SVGIG (reference sequence). Trimming stripped 3 bases from V and 6 bases from J, with 18 bases between. The CDR3 spans 15 residues. CDR3 nucleotide sequence: TGTGCCTGGAGGAGGCAGGGAGGAATTACAAACATTCAGTACTTC. Translated: CAWRRQGGITNIQYF. The full variable domain, its missing parts supplied by reference TRBV30 and TRBJ2-4, is SQTIHQWPATLVQPVGSPLSLECTVEGTSNPNLYWYRQAAGRGLQLLFYSVGIGQISSEVPQNLSASRPQDRQFILSSKKLLLSDSGFYLCAWRRQGGITNIQYFGAGTRLSVL.

This clonotype was recorded many times. A read error may be the cause here, since a much bigger clone is one base away. The chain carries TRBV20-1 and TRBJ1-1; perhaps TRBD1 as D (5 bases). CDR1 and CDR2 (germline): DFQATT, SNEGSKA (reference sequence). The CDR3 runs to 13 residues. Trimming removed 6 bases at V and 0 bases at J, with 11 bases between. This CDR3 reads CSAPGSMNTEAFF. CDR3 nucleotide sequence: TGCAGTGCGCCAGGGTCAATGAACACTGAAGCTTTCTTT.

This clonotype was detected many times. The chain recombines TRBV6-2 or TRBV6-3 with TRBJ2-7; no reliable D call. Germline lookup yields CDR1 MNHEY and CDR2 SVGEGT. The CDR3 extends over 13 amino acids. Trimming shortened V by 2 bases and J by 0 bases, and 5 bases separated the two germline ends. As DNA, the CDR3 is TGTGCCAGCAGTTACGCGGACTCCTACGAGCAGTACTTC. As protein: CASSYADSYEQYF.

The chain couples TRBV11-1 to TRBJ2-2, with 7 bases aligning to TRBD2. V gave up 4 bases and J gave up 2 bases; unmatched junction bases: 10. Germline CDR1 SGHAT, CDR2 FQDESV (reference sequence). The CDR3 length is 17 residues. The CDR3 nucleotides are TGTGCCAGCAGCTCGAGCCGCGGGGGAATTAACACCGGGGAGCTGTTTTTT. Translated, it gives CASSSSRGGINTGELFF. The full variable domain, completed using reference TRBV11-1 and TRBJ2-2, is EAEVAQSPRYKITEKSQAVAFWCDPISGHATLYWYRQILGQGPELLVQFQDESVVDDSQLPKDRFSAERLKGVDSTLKIQPAELGDSAMYLCASSSSRGGINTGELFFGEGSRLTVL.

This sequence joins TRBV6-2 or TRBV6-3 and TRBJ2-5; TRBD2 aligns across 15 bases. V dropped 4 bases and J dropped 5; count of bases not matched to a gene: 14. This CDR3 has 19 residues. Germline V lookup: CDR1 MNHEY, CDR2 SVGEGT. The CDR3 loop reads CASSSWTSGRASGKETQYF. As DNA, the CDR3 is TGTGCCAGCAGTTCATGGACTAGCGGGAGGGCCAGTGGGAAGGAGACCCAGTACTTC.

This clonotype was detected ten times or more. V gene TRBV28 combines with J gene TRBJ1-1, with TRBD1 as a possible D gene (5 bases). The V and J ends lost 3 bases and 4 bases respectively, with 15 bases between them. This CDR3 is 15 amino acids long. Germline V lookup: CDR1 MDHEN, CDR2 SYDVKM. This CDR3 is CASSLRTGGPTEAFF. CDR3 in DNA: TGTGCCAGCAGTTTGAGGACCGGGGGTCCCACTGAAGCTTTCTTT.

This clonotype showed up many times. The chain employs TRBV15 and TRBJ2-2; D ambiguous. This CDR3 region has 13 residues. The germline V gene encodes CDR1 LNHNV and CDR2 YYDKDF (reference sequence). V lost 1 base to trimming and J lost 6 bases, with 6 bases between them. CDR3 residues: CATSRGDPGELFF. The CDR3 DNA is TGTGCCACCAGCAGAGGGGATCCCGGGGAGCTGTTTTTT.

This clonotype was counted at least ten times. The V and J genes are TRBV20-1 and TRBJ2-5; possibly TRBD2 for D (6 bases). Trimming stripped 2 bases from V and 5 bases from J, with 9 bases between. The CDR3 runs 12 residues. The germline gives CDR1 DFQATT, CDR2 SNEGSKA (reference sequence). The CDR3, as DNA: TGCAGTGCTAGATTTGGGGGGGAGACCCAGTACTTC. Protein sequence: CSARFGGETQYF.

This clonotype was picked up many times. The chain carries TRBV30 and TRBJ1-5; D not certain. CDR3 length: 12 residues. CDR1 is GTSNPN, CDR2 SVGIG, per germline (reference sequence). With 0 bases removed from V and 7 bases from J, the gap between germline ends came to 7 bases. The CDR3 here is CAWSVPRQPQHF. In nucleotides, the CDR3 is TGTGCCTGGAGTGTACCAAGGCAGCCCCAGCATTTT. The full variable domain, rest sourced from reference TRBV30 and TRBJ1-5, is SQTIHQWPATLVQPVGSPLSLECTVEGTSNPNLYWYRQAAGRGLQLLFYSVGIGQISSEVPQNLSASRPQDRQFILSSKKLLLSDSGFYLCAWSVPRQPQHFGDGTRLSIL.

This clonotype occurred many times. V is TRBV7-3 and J is TRBJ2-7; 14 nucleotides match TRBD2. This CDR3 spans 16 amino acids. V shed 5 bases, J shed 4 bases, and the junction held 7 bases outside the gene matches. Germline V lookup: CDR1 SGHTA, CDR2 FQGTGA. CDR3 sequence: CASSPGTSGRGYEQYF. CDR3 coding DNA: TGTGCCAGCAGCCCCGGGACTAGCGGGAGAGGGTACGAGCAGTACTTC.

This clonotype was seen at least ten times. The chain combines TRBV19 with TRBJ1-5; D perhaps matches TRBD1 (5 bases). The CDR3 consists of 15 residues. Trimming pared 3 bases from V and 0 bases from J, leaving 9 bases between. Germline V gene sequence: CDR1 LNHDA, CDR2 SQIVND (reference sequence). The CDR3 DNA follows: TGTGCCAGTAGTATTGGCAGGGTTAGCAATCAGCCCCAGCATTTT. Encoded protein: CASSIGRVSNQPQHF. Drawing the rest from reference TRBV19 and TRBJ1-5, the complete variable domain is DGGITQSPKYLFRKEGQNVTLSCEQNLNHDAMYWYRQDPGQGLRLIYYSQIVNDFQKGDIAEGYSVSREKKESFPLTVTSAQKNPTAFYLCASSIGRVSNQPQHFGDGTRLSIL.

Ten or more counts support this clonotype. The CDR3 spells CASSSGGPRTGELFF. CDR3 sequence (DNA): TGTGCCAGCAGCAGCGGAGGCCCCAGGACCGGGGAGCTGTTTTTT. The chain uses TRBV14 and TRBJ2-2; D is perhaps TRBD2 (5 bases). The V gene's germline CDR1 is SGHDN and CDR2 FVKESK. Trimming shortened V by 5 bases and J by 5 bases, and 15 bases separated the two germline ends. This CDR3 region has 15 residues. Looking up the rest from reference TRBV14 and TRBJ2-2 gives the full variable domain: EAGVTQFPSHSVIEKGQTVTLRCDPISGHDNLYWYRRVMGKEIKFLLHFVKESKQDESGMPNNRFLAERTGGTYSTLKVQPAELEDSGVYFCASSSGGPRTGELFFGEGSRLTVL.

This clonotype has a count of ten or more. J is TRBJ2-7 and V is TRBV18, with 10 bases that match TRBD1. V was pared by 2 bases and J by 5 bases, with 3 bases of the junction left unmatched. CDR3 size: 14 residues. CDR1 KGHSH and CDR2 LQKENI come from the germline V gene. The CDR3: CASSPAGTGDEQYF. CDR3 sequence (DNA): TGTGCCAGCTCACCAGCCGGGACAGGGGACGAGCAGTACTTC.

The genes are TRBV11-2 and TRBJ2-7; possible D gene TRBD2, 6 bases. Trimming cost V 2 bases and J 0 bases, with 17 bases left between them. CDR1 SGHAT and CDR2 FQNNGV come from the germline V gene. This CDR3 comprises 17 residues. CDR3 DNA sequence: TGTGCCAGCAGCTTAAGGCCGGGGGTACGAGCCTCCTACGAGCAGTACTTC. This sequence encodes CASSLRPGVRASYEQYF.

This clonotype came up many times. The chain links TRBV12-3 or TRBV12-4 to TRBJ1-5, with D unclear. The length of the CDR3 is 13 residues. With 2 bases removed from V and 5 bases from J, the gap between germline ends came to 7 bases. The CDR3 region has the DNA TGTGCCAGCAGTTTATTTGGGGATCAGCCCCAGCATTTT. Encoded protein: CASSLFGDQPQHF.

This clonotype appeared once. The gene calls are TRBV29-1 and TRBJ2-7, with TRBD1 matching over 8 bases. V trimming: 7 bases; J trimming: 2 bases; junction bases outside the gene matches: 4. The germline CDR1 and CDR2 sequences are SQVTM and ANQGSEA. The CDR3 consists of 12 residues. The CDR3 loop is CSAGTGTYEQYF. The DNA of the CDR3 is TGCAGCGCCGGGACAGGAACCTACGAGCAGTACTTC.

V and J are TRBV6-1 and TRBJ1-5, with 8 bases aligning to TRBD1. CDR1 and CDR2 (germline): MNHNS, SASEGT. The CDR3 contains 16 residues. The ends lost 6 bases at V and 0 bases at J; junction bases unmatched: 7. The CDR3 protein is CASRGQGGFSNQPQHF. In DNA, the CDR3 is TGTGCCAGCAGAGGACAGGGCGGGTTTAGCAATCAGCCCCAGCATTTT.

At least ten counts were recorded for this clonotype. This sequence joins TRBV30 and TRBJ2-7, with D hard to call. Germline CDR1 and CDR2: GTSNPN and SVGIG (reference sequence). Trimming stripped 1 base from V and 5 bases from J, with 21 bases between. CDR3 length equals 16 residues. Here the CDR3 DNA reads TGTGCCTGGAGTGCATTCCTTGGGCAGGTGGCGGACGAGCAGTACTTC. Its protein product is CAWSAFLGQVADEQYF.

The sample holds many counts of this clonotype. The chain links TRBV4-2 to TRBJ1-5; D remains ambiguous. The CDR3 has 13 residues. Trimming shortened V by 1 base and J by 4 bases, and 5 bases separated the two germline ends. The germline gives CDR1 LGHNA, CDR2 YNFKEQ. The CDR3 DNA sequence: TGTGCCAGCAGCCAAGTTGGGAATCAGCCCCAGCATTTT. The encoded protein is CASSQVGNQPQHF.

This clonotype has a count of ten or more. This chain uses TRBV29-1 with TRBJ2-5; the D gene is possibly TRBD1 (5 bases). This CDR3 region has 12 residues. Trimming left V 3 bases short and J 7 bases short, with 12 bases between. CDR1 SQVTM and CDR2 ANQGSEA come from the germline V gene. CDR3 loop: CSVEARVGTQYF. In nucleotides, the CDR3 is TGCAGCGTTGAGGCCAGGGTAGGGACCCAGTACTTC.